This T cell receptor beta chain was sequenced for a study of T cell repertoires in cytomegalovirus infection. Study at large: Public TCR beta signature analysis indicated the presence of both CMV infection and matching HLA type. Study-wide points: Based on cumulative public TCR beta family frequency, carriers of CMV plus the relevant HLA were identified. HLA-C-restricted TCR beta clonotypes specific for CMV led the ex vivo response.

TCRdb ran MiXCR on the reads and lists one entry per CDR3 protein. Of approximately 1,000,000 distinct CDR3 sequences in the sample, roughly 31% were seen once. Notes on this clonotype: Its target is not known.

Trimming took off 4 bases at V and 2 bases at J, with 15 bases between the two ends. CDR1 and CDR2 (germline): SGHVT, SQSDAQ. The CDR3 is 15 amino acids. V and J are TRBV7-4 and TRBJ2-7; D is unresolved. The sequence came from a human donor in good health (CMV status not recorded). Some clones in this sample may be carry-over from other donors' samples. The sample here was cultured CD8+ T cells from PBMCs, taken from culture after CMV antigen stimulation. CDR3 amino acids: CASSSRYGPTYEQYF. DNA for the CDR3: TGTGCCAGCAGCTCTCGCTACGGGCCCACCTACGAGCAGTACTTC.